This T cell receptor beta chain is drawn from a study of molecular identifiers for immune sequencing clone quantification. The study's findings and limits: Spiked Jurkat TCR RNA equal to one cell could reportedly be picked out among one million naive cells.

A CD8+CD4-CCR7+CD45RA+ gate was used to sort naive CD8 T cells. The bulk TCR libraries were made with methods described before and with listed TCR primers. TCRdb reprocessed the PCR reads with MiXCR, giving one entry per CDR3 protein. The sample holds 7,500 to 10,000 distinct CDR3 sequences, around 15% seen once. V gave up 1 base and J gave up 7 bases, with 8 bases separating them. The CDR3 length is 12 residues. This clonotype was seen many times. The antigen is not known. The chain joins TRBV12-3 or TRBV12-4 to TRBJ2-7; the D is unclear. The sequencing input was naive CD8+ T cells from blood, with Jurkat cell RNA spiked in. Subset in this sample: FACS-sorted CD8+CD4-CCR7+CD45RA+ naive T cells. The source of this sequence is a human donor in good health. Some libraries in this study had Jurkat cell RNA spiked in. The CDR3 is CASSLDSFEQYF. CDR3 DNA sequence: TGTGCCAGCAGTTTAGATTCGTTTGAGCAGTACTTC.